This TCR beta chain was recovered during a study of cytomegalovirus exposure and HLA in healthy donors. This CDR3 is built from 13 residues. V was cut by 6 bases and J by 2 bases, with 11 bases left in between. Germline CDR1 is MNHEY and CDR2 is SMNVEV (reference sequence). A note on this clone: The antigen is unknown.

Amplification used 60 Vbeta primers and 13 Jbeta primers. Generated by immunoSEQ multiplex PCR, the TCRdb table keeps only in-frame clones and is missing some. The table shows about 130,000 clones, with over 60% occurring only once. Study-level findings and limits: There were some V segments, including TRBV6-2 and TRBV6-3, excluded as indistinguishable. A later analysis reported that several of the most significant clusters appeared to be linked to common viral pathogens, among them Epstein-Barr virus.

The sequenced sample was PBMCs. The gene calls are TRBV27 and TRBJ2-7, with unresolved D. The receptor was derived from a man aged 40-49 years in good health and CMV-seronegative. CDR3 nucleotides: TGTGCCAGCAGCTATTCCGTCACCTACGAGCAGTACTTC. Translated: CASSYSVTYEQYF.